The rows below give T cell receptor beta chains drawn from one sample of a study of beta chain features in type 1 diabetes. Sequencing was performed with immunoSEQ multiplex PCR; in TCRdb, only in-frame clones are kept and a portion is missing. This table has about 640,000 clones, 9.5% to 15% appearing once. Specimen: naive CD4+ T cells from blood. The receptors originated from a man aged 25 to 45 with type 1 diabetes. CDR3s include the opening cysteine and the closing phenylalanine or tryptophan. Fields, in order: D gene, V gene, clone size, J gene, CDR3 protein, CDR3 DNA. The D gene is left open where the match is weak. Clone sizes are given selectively: once, few, many, or a class where the clone is expanded.

TRBD1	TRBV9	few	TRBJ2-7	CASSVGGQGVPQRSYEQYF	TGTGCCAGCAGCGTAGGGGGCCAGGGGGTACCACAGCGCTCCTACGAGCAGTACTTC
TRBD1	TRBV7-9	few	TRBJ1-2	CASSSDRGSNYGYTF	TGTGCCAGCAGCTCAGACAGGGGGTCCAACTATGGCTACACCTTC
.	TRBV7-9	.	TRBJ2-7	CASSLWAYEQYF	TGTGCCAGCAGCTTATGGGCCTACGAGCAGTACTTC
TRBD2	TRBV7-6	.	TRBJ2-7	CASSPRGEGEQYF	TGTGCCAGCAGCCCGCGGGGGGAGGGCGAGCAGTACTTC
.	TRBV7-8	few	TRBJ2-7	CASSFGQGFYEQYF	TGTGCCAGCAGCTTTGGGCAGGGCTTCTACGAGCAGTACTTC
.	TRBV6-6	.	TRBJ1-1	CASSYRRGIPNTEAFF	TGTGCCAGCAGTTACCGGAGGGGAATTCCGAACACTGAAGCTTTCTTT
.	TRBV5-1	.	TRBJ2-3	CASSSASTDTQYF	TGCGCCAGCTCCAGTGCTAGCACAGATACGCAGTATTTT
.	TRBV5-4	.	TRBJ1-6	CASSLENSPLHF	TGTGCCAGCAGCCTGGAGAATTCACCCCTCCACTTT
TRBD1	TRBV18	.	TRBJ2-3	CASSPFRDRRTDTQYF	TGTGCCAGCTCCCCCTTCCGGGACAGGCGCACAGATACGCAGTATTTT
TRBD1	TRBV10-3	.	TRBJ1-6	CAISRGLGDNSPLHF	TGTGCCATCAGCAGGGGGCTGGGGGATAATTCACCCCTCCACTTT
TRBD1	TRBV7-2	few	TRBJ2-1	CASSLATGANEQFF	TGTGCCAGCAGCTTAGCTACAGGGGCAAATGAGCAGTTCTTC
.	TRBV7-8	.	TRBJ1-6	CASSRFGSAAGSPLHF	TGTGCCAGCAGCCGGTTTGGATCCGCCGCGGGATCACCCCTCCACTTT
.	TRBV7-2	.	TRBJ2-7	CASSLAGGIYEQYF	TGTGCCAGCAGCTTAGCAGGGGGTATCTACGAGCAGTACTTC
.	TRBV29-1	few	TRBJ1-1	CSVESKKGDTEAFF	TGCAGCGTTGAAAGTAAGAAGGGGGACACTGAAGCTTTCTTT
.	TRBV7-3	few	TRBJ1-6	CASSFYTVSGPLHF	TGTGCCAGCAGCTTTTACACGGTCTCGGGGCCCCTCCACTTT
.	TRBV7-9	few	TRBJ2-5	CASSSQGQETQYF	TGTGCCAGCAGCTCCCAGGGTCAAGAGACCCAGTACTTC
TRBD1	TRBV4-2	.	TRBJ2-7	CASSFQGANEQYF	TGTGCCAGCAGCTTTCAGGGGGCCAACGAGCAGTACTTC
TRBD1	TRBV5-1	.	TRBJ1-1	CASSPTGGRAEAFF	TGCGCCAGCAGCCCGACAGGGGGCCGGGCTGAAGCTTTCTTT
.	TRBV18	.	TRBJ2-7	CASSRYQVENTYEQYF	TGTGCCAGCTCACGGTACCAAGTGGAAAACACCTACGAGCAGTACTTC
.	TRBV18	few	TRBJ1-5	CASSPPGTAGQPQHF	TGTGCCAGCTCACCTCCCGGGACCGCGGGTCAGCCCCAGCATTTT
TRBD1	TRBV9	.	TRBJ2-1	CASSRTGVSSYNEQFF	TGTGCCAGCAGCCGAACAGGGGTCTCTTCCTACAATGAGCAGTTCTTC
.	TRBV6-6	.	TRBJ2-6	CASTSVLRSGANVLTF	TGTGCCAGCACCTCTGTCCTTCGCTCTGGGGCCAACGTCCTGACTTTC
.	TRBV19	.	TRBJ1-2	CASSIVQEYGYTF	TGTGCCAGTAGTATAGTACAAGAGTATGGCTACACCTTC
.	TRBV28	few	TRBJ2-3	CASKPSVEDTQYF	TGTGCCAGCAAGCCATCCGTGGAAGATACGCAGTATTTT
.	TRBV5-1	.	TRBJ2-7	CASSLGTGTLSEQYF	TGCGCCAGCAGCTTGGGCACCGGGACCTTATCCGAGCAGTACTTC
.	TRBV7-2	few	TRBJ2-1	CASSSGWNNEQFF	TGTGCCAGCAGCTCGGGATGGAACAATGAGCAGTTCTTC
.	TRBV7-2	few	TRBJ2-1	CASSRASDNEQFF	TGTGCCAGCAGCCGAGCTAGCGACAATGAGCAGTTCTTC
.	TRBV7-7	few	TRBJ2-3	CASSLDYTDTQYF	TGTGCCAGCAGCTTAGACTACACAGATACGCAGTATTTT
.	TRBV19	few	TRBJ1-4	CASSPDGATNEKLFF	TGTGCCAGTAGTCCCGACGGTGCAACTAATGAAAAACTGTTTTTT
.	TRBV6-1	.	TRBJ2-7	CASSEAGRNYEQYF	TGTGCCAGCAGTGAAGCTGGGAGAAACTACGAGCAGTACTTC
TRBD2	TRBV5-6	few	TRBJ2-3	CASSFGLVVADTQYF	TGTGCCAGCAGCTTTGGACTAGTCGTAGCAGATACGCAGTATTTT
TRBD1	TRBV7-9	.	TRBJ2-7	CASSLEDRGYPEQYF	TGTGCCAGCAGCTTAGAGGACAGGGGATATCCCGAGCAGTACTTC
.	TRBV5-1	.	TRBJ2-1	CASSRSGISSYNEQFF	TGCGCCAGCTCCCGAAGCGGCATTTCCTCCTACAATGAGCAGTTCTTC
.	TRBV7-9	few	TRBJ2-1	CASSLRANYNEQFF	TGTGCCAGCAGCTTAAGGGCCAACTACAATGAGCAGTTCTTC
TRBD1	TRBV29-1	few	TRBJ1-3	CSGAPQGAGNTIYF	TGCAGCGGGGCCCCTCAGGGGGCTGGAAACACCATATATTTT
.	TRBV7-2	few	TRBJ2-5	CASSPRTGARETQYF	TGTGCCAGCAGCCCCCGAACGGGGGCTCGGGAGACCCAGTACTTC
.	TRBV9	.	TRBJ2-7	CASSGRSTSSYEQYF	TGTGCCAGCAGCGGGAGGAGTACCTCTTCCTACGAGCAGTACTTC
.	TRBV7-8	.	TRBJ1-2	CASSLWAANHGYTF	TGTGCCAGCAGCTTATGGGCAGCCAACCATGGCTACACCTTC
TRBD1	TRBV29-1	few	TRBJ1-2	CSATDRGHGYTF	TGCAGCGCCACAGACAGGGGCCATGGCTACACCTTC